This section outlines one TCR beta chain sequence together with its context. Treatment given: some 20 received Ad26.COV2.S at low or high dose, single or two shots; about 5 received placebo; per-sample allocation not given. Sampling occurred on day 63 after the first vaccine or placebo injection. Method: immunoSEQ multiplex PCR; TCRdb's copy keeps in-frame clones and lacks some. The sample yields some 480,000 clones, around nine tenths seen once. Per the germline V gene, CDR1 is SGHTA and CDR2 is FQGNSA. Trimming removed 3 bases from V and 0 bases from J; junction bases left unmatched: 2. This CDR3 has 18 residues. The source of the sample is a study of Ad26.COV2.S vaccination and SARS-CoV-2 variants.

The rearrangement uses TRBV7-2 and TRBJ2-1; 16 bases are a match to TRBD2. The clonotype comes from a person aged 18-65 years who received the Ad26.COV2.S COVID-19 vaccine or a placebo. The sample here was peripheral blood, taken in a trial of Ad26.COV2.S vaccine versus placebo. The CDR3 DNA sequence: TGTGCCAGCAGCTTGGGACTAGCGGGAGGGTTCTCCTACAATGAGCAGTTCTTC. It codes for CASSLGLAGGFSYNEQFF.